This T cell receptor beta chain was documented in a study of long-term antiretroviral therapy in people with HIV. Worth noting for this clone: The target antigen is unknown.

Version v3.0 of the immunoSEQ assay ran at survey level. The table came from immunoSEQ multiplex PCR; TCRdb's copy has only in-frame clones and leaves some out. The sample carries fewer than 30,000 clones, 70% to 90% recorded once. Study-level points and caveats: Clonal expansions arising prior to ART prevailed in the repertoire at every time point.

Germline lookup yields CDR1 SGDLS and CDR2 YYNGEE. Trimming took 2 bases from V and 5 from J; bases not matched to a gene: 8. The CDR3 covers 17 residues. The rearrangement links TRBV9 to TRBJ2-3; 13 bases match TRBD2. The sequencing used unsorted PBMCs, collected 0.8 years after starting antiretroviral therapy. The receptor comes from a woman aged 30 to 39 with HIV. CDR3 coding DNA: TGTGCCAGCAGCGTCGATACTAGCGGGGGGGCCGTAGATACGCAGTATTTT. Translated: CASSVDTSGGAVDTQYF.